The 25 T cell receptor beta chains below all came from one sample that was sequenced in a study of blood T cell repertoires in COVID-19. The data were produced by immunoSEQ multiplex PCR, yet TCRdb's version contains in-frame clones alone and is incomplete. The repertoire holds around 280,000 clones, with roughly 87% as singletons. The sample taken for sequencing was peripheral blood. The receptor source for this set is a woman between 50 and 59 years old who had recovered from COVID-19.

The V and J genes are TRBV12-3 or TRBV12-4 and TRBJ2-2, with D possibly being TRBD2 (6 bases). V lost 6 bases, J lost 5 bases, and 10 bases lay in between. CDR3 length: 13 amino acids. The CDR3 DNA reads TGTGCCAGCAGGGGTAGCGGTACCGGGGAGCTGTTTTTT. It is translated as CASRGSGTGELFF.

J is TRBJ1-1 and V is TRBV9; D is unclear. Germline lookup yields CDR1 SGDLS and CDR2 YYNGEE. The CDR3 covers 14 residues. Trimming removed 0 bases from V and 2 bases from J, with 8 bases in between. CDR3 nucleotides: TGTGCCAGCAGCGTAGTTAGCCGTAACACTGAAGCTTTCTTT. As protein: CASSVVSRNTEAFF.

On this clone itself: The sample contains more than one DNA sequence encoding this CDR3. The V and J genes are TRBV6-5 and TRBJ2-1; D remains ambiguous. This CDR3 has 13 residues. Germline V lookup: CDR1 MNHEY, CDR2 SVGAGI. V was trimmed by 6 bases and J by 1 base, leaving 7 bases between them. The CDR3 region is CASSLDSYNEQFF. For the CDR3, the DNA is TGTGCCAGCAGCCTAGATTCCTACAATGAGCAGTTCTTC.

CDR3 amino acids: CASNTGGTNTGELFF. The CDR3 DNA sequence: TGTGCCAGCAACACAGGCGGAACGAACACCGGGGAGCTGTTTTTT. The chain uses TRBV9 and TRBJ2-2; maybe TRBD1 (5 bases). This CDR3 contains 15 residues. Trimming stripped 6 bases from V and 0 bases from J, with 12 bases between. Germline V gene lookup returns CDR1 SGDLS and CDR2 YYNGEE.

The rearrangement uses TRBV29-1 and TRBJ2-5, with 10 bases aligning to TRBD2. CDR1 and CDR2 from the germline V gene are SQVTM and ANQGSEA. The CDR3 is made up of 13 amino acids. Trimming took 7 bases from V and 2 from J; bases not matched to a gene: 4. The chain's CDR3 is CSAQRGGQETQYF. The CDR3 nucleotides are TGCAGCGCTCAGCGGGGGGGTCAAGAGACCCAGTACTTC.

The chain employs TRBV6-4 and TRBJ2-3; 8 bases agree with TRBD2. Unmatched junction bases numbered 4, after V lost 5 bases and J lost 6 bases. The CDR3 extends over 13 amino acids. Germline V lookup: CDR1 MRHNA, CDR2 SNTAGT. The CDR3: CASSMGLDDTQYF. The CDR3 DNA is TGTGCCAGCAGTATGGGACTAGACGATACGCAGTATTTT.

This chain joins TRBV9 and TRBJ2-1, with unresolved D. V lost 3 bases and J 7 bases, leaving 11 bases between the germline ends. The V gene's germline CDR1 is SGDLS and CDR2 YYNGEE. The CDR3 runs 13 residues. CDR3 DNA sequence: TGTGCCAGCAGCGGGCAAGTACGAAATGAGCAGTTCTTC. Its protein product is CASSGQVRNEQFF.

This clone came up a few times. The chain is built from TRBV5-6 and TRBJ2-5, with a possible D match to TRBD1 (5 bases). CDR3 length: 13 residues. With 2 bases removed from V and 2 bases from J, the gap between germline ends came to 7 bases. Germline V CDR1 and CDR2: SGHDT, YYEEEE. In DNA form, the CDR3 reads TGTGCCAGCAGCTTCACAGGACAAGAGACCCAGTACTTC. Residues: CASSFTGQETQYF.

There are a few counts of this clone. The chain links TRBV30 to TRBJ1-4; D is ambiguous. This CDR3 has 14 amino acids. The germline V gene encodes CDR1 GTSNPN and CDR2 SVGIG (reference sequence). Trimming took off 3 bases at V and 2 bases at J, with 10 bases between the two ends. CDR3 nucleotide sequence: TGTGCCTGGAGGGCCGCGGGGACTAATGAAAAACTGTTTTTT. Translating gives CAWRAAGTNEKLFF.

The CDR3 loop reads CAISPMSDSPLHF. CDR3 in DNA: TGTGCCATCAGTCCAATGTCGGATTCACCCCTCCACTTT. The chain joins TRBV10-3 to TRBJ1-6; the D is unclear. From germline, CDR1 is ENHRY and CDR2 SYGVKD. Trimming stripped 5 bases from V and 8 bases from J, with 10 bases between. The CDR3 runs to 13 residues.

The chain is built from TRBV6-5 and TRBJ2-7; 10 bases match TRBD1. CDR1 MNHEY and CDR2 SVGAGI come from the germline V gene. CDR3 size: 15 residues. Losses at the gene ends were 6 bases for V and 7 bases for J; bases not matched to a gene: 12. The CDR3 coding sequence is TGTGCCAGCAGACCCGACAGGGGGCTCCTCTTGGAGCAGTACTTC. Protein sequence: CASRPDRGLLLEQYF.

This chain uses TRBV27 with TRBJ2-7; 7 nucleotides agree with TRBD1. The CDR3 is 14 amino acids. Germline CDR1 and CDR2: MNHEY and SMNVEV (reference sequence). V shed 5 bases, J shed 0 bases, and the junction held 4 bases outside the gene matches. The CDR3 loop is CASSVDRASYEQYF. CDR3 bases: TGTGCCAGCAGTGTTGACAGGGCCTCCTACGAGCAGTACTTC.

The J gene is TRBJ2-3, the V gene TRBV28; tentatively, D is TRBD2 (6 bases). V was cut by 6 bases and J by 0 bases, with 10 bases left in between. CDR1 and CDR2 from the germline V gene are MDHEN and SYDVKM. The CDR3 sequence is 14 residues long. The CDR3 nucleotides are TGTGCCAGCAGCTACGGGACTAGCACAGATACGCAGTATTTT. Residues: CASSYGTSTDTQYF.

The chain uses TRBV6-5 and TRBJ1-5; possibly TRBD1 for D (5 bases). Trimming removed 2 bases from V and 5 bases from J, with 13 bases in between. Germline V gene lookup returns CDR1 MNHEY and CDR2 SVGAGI. The CDR3 is 15 amino acids. The CDR3 sequence: CASSYDRGSDQPQHF. CDR3 DNA: TGTGCCAGCAGTTACGATAGGGGAAGCGATCAGCCCCAGCATTTT.

V and J are TRBV28 and TRBJ2-7; D not certain. The CDR3 has 12 amino acids. The V end lost 1 base, the J end lost 3 bases, and 4 bases lay between the germline ends. Germline CDR1 reads MDHEN; CDR2 reads SYDVKM. CDR3 nucleotides: TGTGCCAGCAGTTTATCCTTCTACGAGCAGTACTTC. Protein product: CASSLSFYEQYF. Full variable domain (rest looked up from reference TRBV28 and TRBJ2-7): DVKVTQSSRYLVKRTGEKVFLECVQDMDHENMFWYRQDPGLGLRLIYFSYDVKMKEKGDIPEGYSVSREKKERFSLILESASTNQTSMYLCASSLSFYEQYFGPGTRLTVT.

The chain links TRBV6-1 to TRBJ2-5; TRBD1 might be the D (5 bases). Germline V gene lookup returns CDR1 MNHNS and CDR2 SASEGT. The germline V and J ends were trimmed by 2 bases and 4 bases, with 17 bases remaining between them. This CDR3 is built from 16 residues. This chain's CDR3 is CASSEWPGMSRETQYF. The CDR3 bases are TGTGCCAGCAGTGAATGGCCAGGGATGAGCCGAGAGACCCAGTACTTC.

The rearrangement joins TRBV5-8 to TRBJ2-7, with TRBD1 identical over 8 bases. The J segment lost 3 bases and the V segment lost 4 bases, leaving 3 bases of the junction unmatched. Germline assignment: CDR1 SGHTS and CDR2 YDEGEE. The CDR3 spans 13 residues. CDR3 sequence (DNA): TGTGCCAGCAGCGCGGGGACAGGCTACGAGCAGTACTTC. Protein sequence: CASSAGTGYEQYF.

This chain uses TRBV28 with TRBJ2-3, with TRBD1 matching 7 bases. V was pared by 4 bases and J by 3 bases, with 7 bases of the junction left unmatched. The germline gives CDR1 MDHEN, CDR2 SYDVKM. This CDR3 is built from 15 residues. This CDR3 is CASSSSGQTTDTQYF. In DNA, the CDR3 is TGTGCCAGCAGTTCCTCGGGACAGACAACAGATACGCAGTATTTT.

The gene calls are TRBV2 and TRBJ1-1, with 9 bases fitting TRBD1. The CDR3 covers 14 residues. The V segment lost 8 bases and the J segment 1 base; nucleotides outside the gene matches: 5. In germline, CDR1 is SNHLY, CDR2 FYNNEI. As DNA, the CDR3 is TGTGCCAGCCATAGGACAGGGGAGAACACTGAAGCTTTCTTT. Residues: CASHRTGENTEAFF.

The V gene is TRBV21-1, the J gene TRBJ1-6; TRBD1 is the table's D call, not checked against the DNA. TRBV21-1 is classified as a pseudogene. This CDR3 contains 15 residues. Here the CDR3 reads CASSSDRGRFSPLHF. The CDR3 DNA follows: TGTGCCAGCAGCTCTGACAGGGGGCGGTTTTCACCCCTCCACTTT.

CDR3 sequence reads: CASSFSPHYRLYGYTF. CDR3 DNA: TGTGCCAGCAGCTTTAGCCCCCATTACCGGCTCTATGGCTACACCTTC. This chain joins TRBV7-9 and TRBJ1-2; the D is unclear. Trimming shortened V by 3 bases and J by 4 bases, and 18 bases separated the two germline ends. From germline, CDR1 is SEHNR and CDR2 FQNEAQ (reference sequence). The CDR3 spans 16 residues.

The rearrangement uses TRBV30 and TRBJ2-3; 12 positions match TRBD2. The CDR3 spans 16 residues. Trimming took 1 base from V and 7 from J; bases not matched to a gene: 9. CDR1 and CDR2 (germline): GTSNPN, SVGIG (reference sequence). In DNA form, the CDR3 reads TGTGCCTGGAGTGCCCGAGGGACTAGCGGGTCTAATACGCAGTATTTT. It encodes CAWSARGTSGSNTQYF. Combining the CDR3 with reference TRBV30 and TRBJ2-3 gives the whole variable domain SQTIHQWPATLVQPVGSPLSLECTVEGTSNPNLYWYRQAAGRGLQLLFYSVGIGQISSEVPQNLSASRPQDRQFILSSKKLLLSDSGFYLCAWSARGTSGSNTQYFGPGTRLTVL.

The V and J genes are TRBV5-6 and TRBJ1-4; 10 bases match TRBD1. The CDR3 totals 16 residues. The ends lost 3 bases at V and 7 bases at J; junction bases unmatched: 9. In germline, CDR1 is SGHDT, CDR2 YYEEEE. CDR3 amino acids: CASSWRPTGGSEKLFF. DNA of the CDR3: TGTGCCAGCAGCTGGAGACCGACAGGGGGCTCTGAAAAACTGTTTTTT.

This clone was recorded once. This chain uses TRBV6-2 or TRBV6-3 with TRBJ2-3; 12 bases match TRBD2. CDR1 MNHEY and CDR2 SVGEGT come from the germline V gene. V lost 3 bases and J lost 2; bases outside the gene matches: 6. The CDR3 consists of 17 residues. CDR3: CASSYTLAGGPTDTQYF. CDR3 nucleotides: TGTGCCAGCAGTTATACCCTAGCGGGGGGGCCCACAGATACGCAGTATTTT.

This chain links TRBV9 with TRBJ1-6; 7 bases align to TRBD1. This CDR3 has 15 amino acids. Per the germline V gene, CDR1 is SGDLS and CDR2 is YYNGEE. V lost 4 bases and J lost 7; bases outside the gene matches: 8. This CDR3 reads CASSPSTGANSPLHF. As DNA, the CDR3 is TGTGCCAGCAGCCCATCTACAGGGGCGAATTCACCCCTCCACTTT.